Each of the 29 T cell receptor beta chains below was sequenced from the same sample in a study of T cells in Graves' hyperthyroidism and ophthalmopathy. RNA transcripts served as the template for amplifying TCR beta CDR3 regions. The primer set for the first-round RT-PCR of the TCR CDR3 was HTBI. TCRdb reprocessed the multiplex PCR reads via MiXCR and lists one record per CDR3 protein. This sample carries about 380,000 distinct CDR3 sequences, roughly 13% of them seen once, and the ten largest clones take 20% to 25%. Specimen: blood. All receptors come from a man younger than 40 with Graves' hyperthyroidism that later progressed to Graves' ophthalmopathy.

This clonotype occurred many times. The rearrangement joins TRBV28 to TRBJ2-1; 9 bases are shared with TRBD1. The germline V gene has CDR1 MDHEN and CDR2 SYDVKM. V lost 7 bases to trimming and J lost 5 bases; unmatched junction nucleotides: 9. The CDR3 is made up of 15 amino acids. The CDR3 loop reads CASTPPGTGNNEQFF. In DNA form, the CDR3 reads TGTGCCAGCACGCCTCCCGGGACAGGGAACAATGAGCAGTTCTTC.

This clonotype has just a few counts. The chain employs TRBV12-3 or TRBV12-4 and TRBJ2-3, with D tentatively TRBD2 (6 bases). This CDR3 contains 17 residues. Trimming took 5 bases from V and 2 from J, leaving 20 bases between them. The CDR3 sequence: CASSPTRDSPHTDTQYF. CDR3 nucleotide sequence: TGTGCCAGCAGTCCAACCCGGGACTCACCTCACACAGATACGCAGTATTTT.

The chain has TRBV5-1 and TRBJ2-5, with 8 bases that match TRBD2. V dropped 0 bases and J dropped 2; count of bases not matched to a gene: 6. Germline assignment: CDR1 SGHRS and CDR2 YFSETQ. The CDR3 length is 16 residues. The CDR3 sequence: CASSLAGGGPQETQYF. The CDR3 DNA follows: TGCGCCAGCAGCTTGGCTGGCGGGGGGCCACAAGAGACCCAGTACTTC.

In this sample, this clonotype turned up many times. The genes are TRBV27 and TRBJ1-1; 7 bases align to TRBD1. CDR1 is MNHEY and CDR2 is SMNVEV in the germline V gene (reference sequence). The CDR3 runs to 13 residues. V lost 5 bases to trimming and J lost 6 bases; unmatched junction nucleotides: 6. CDR3 residues: CASSLQGLAEAFF. CDR3 nucleotide sequence: TGTGCCAGCAGTCTACAGGGGCTGGCTGAAGCTTTCTTT.

This clonotype was recorded a few times. A much more abundant neighbour one base away suggests this may be a read error. The genes are TRBV7-8 and TRBJ2-7; D may match TRBD1 or TRBD2 (7 bases each). Germline CDR1 and CDR2: SGHVS and FQNEAQ. CDR3 size: 15 residues. Here the CDR3 reads CAGSLADRSSYEQYF. CDR3 in DNA: TGTGCCGGCAGCCTAGCGGACAGGAGCTCCTACGAGCAGTACTTC.

This clonotype occurred once. The CDR3 does not end in the conserved phenylalanine or tryptophan, so this is likely a read error. The chain combines TRBV19 with TRBJ2-2; 11 nucleotides line up with TRBD1. The CDR3 is made up of 16 amino acids. The V gene end was trimmed by 1 base and the J gene end by 5 bases; junction bases not matched to a gene: 3. The germline gives CDR1 LNHDA, CDR2 SQIVND (reference sequence). As DNA, the CDR3 is TGTGCCAGTAGTATAGTATGGGACAGGGGGACCGGGGAGCTGTTTCTT. It encodes CASSIVWDRGTGELFL.

V and J are TRBV4-2 and TRBJ1-2; D is unclear. The germline V gene has CDR1 LGHNA and CDR2 YNFKEQ. The CDR3 runs 17 residues. Trimming stripped 0 bases from V and 2 bases from J, with 16 bases between. CDR3 residues: CASSQDTLNTRNYGYTF. CDR3 DNA: TGTGCCAGCAGCCAAGATACTCTAAATACTAGGAACTATGGCTACACCTTC.

This clonotype was seen a few times. The genes are TRBV19 and TRBJ1-2; perhaps TRBD1 as D (6 bases). CDR3 length: 15 amino acids. CDR1 and CDR2 (germline): LNHDA, SQIVND (reference sequence). V lost 4 bases and J 8 bases, leaving 20 bases between the germline ends. The chain's CDR3 is CASSTPTKDSPGYTF. DNA of the CDR3: TGTGCCAGTAGTACCCCGACGAAGGACAGTCCCGGCTACACCTTC.

This clonotype was found many times. This chain joins TRBV6-1 and TRBJ2-2; 7 nucleotides align to TRBD2. The CDR3 length is 14 residues. The V and J ends lost 7 bases and 1 base, in that order; junction bases with no gene match: 3. Germline-derived CDR1 and CDR2 are MNHNS and SASEGT. CDR3 DNA sequence: TGTGCCAGCATGCGGGGGAGGAACACCGGGGAGCTGTTTTTT. This translates into CASMRGRNTGELFF.

V usage is TRBV19 and J usage is TRBJ2-2; tentative D call: TRBD2 (5 bases). This CDR3 comprises 13 residues. V lost 3 bases and J lost 4, with 6 bases in between. Germline V gene data show CDR1 as LNHDA and CDR2 as SQIVND (reference sequence). CDR3 amino acids: CASSIAGTGELFF. The CDR3 DNA reads as TGTGCCAGTAGTATTGCGGGCACCGGGGAGCTGTTTTTT.

This clonotype was observed many times. The chain links TRBV7-6 to TRBJ1-6; a weak D match, TRBD1 (6 bases). The V end lost 2 bases, the J end lost 7 bases, and 12 bases lay between the germline ends. CDR1 and CDR2 from the germline V gene are SGHVS and FNYEAQ. The CDR3 has 15 amino acids. The CDR3 spells CASSLYTGRNSPLHF. The DNA of the CDR3 is TGTGCCAGCAGCTTATACACAGGGCGGAATTCACCCCTCCACTTT.

In its sample, this clonotype was seen many times. This rearrangement joins TRBV9 to TRBJ1-1; D not certain. Germline V CDR1 and CDR2: SGDLS, YYNGEE. V was pared by 0 bases and J by 1 base, with 4 bases between. The CDR3 extends over 13 amino acids. The CDR3 DNA reads TGTGCCAGCAGCGTAGACCAGAACACTGAAGCTTTCTTT. It codes for CASSVDQNTEAFF.

Of note for this clonotype: A much bigger clone sits one base away, suggesting this may be a read error. This chain joins TRBV3-1 and TRBJ2-7, with D unresolved. Trimming shortened V by 8 bases and J by 1 base, and 15 bases separated the two germline ends. Per germline, CDR1 LGHDT and CDR2 YNNKEL (reference sequence). This CDR3 spans 14 amino acids. The CDR3: CASGPGPGSYEQYF. The CDR3 nucleotides read TGTGCCAGCGGCCCCGGACCCGGGTCCTACGAGCAGTACTTC.

In this sample, this clonotype turned up many times. The gene calls are TRBV28 and TRBJ1-2, with TRBD1 matching 11 bases. CDR3 length: 18 residues. In germline, CDR1 is MDHEN, CDR2 SYDVKM. V shed 6 bases, J shed 4 bases, and the junction held 16 bases outside the gene matches. The CDR3 nucleotides read TGTGCCAGCAGCTCCCGGACAGGGGGCGACGGCTTCAGCTATGGCTACACCTTC. Amino acid sequence: CASSSRTGGDGFSYGYTF.

This sequence joins TRBV6-2 or TRBV6-3 and TRBJ2-1; D might be TRBD1 (6 bases). Trimming pared 6 bases from V and 5 bases from J, leaving 17 bases between. This CDR3 comprises 15 residues. Germline V gene data show CDR1 as MNHEY and CDR2 as SVGEGT. DNA of the CDR3: TGTGCCAGCAGGCTCGGAGTGACAGGCCACAATGAGCAGTTCTTC. It yields the protein CASRLGVTGHNEQFF.

This clonotype has a count of ten or more. V gene TRBV13 combines with J gene TRBJ1-2; 9 bases are a match to TRBD1. Unmatched junction bases numbered 8, after V lost 0 bases and J lost 6 bases. This CDR3 contains 16 residues. CDR1 and CDR2 from the germline V gene are PRHDT and FYEKMQ (reference sequence). Here the CDR3 reads CASSLGSGTGIDGYTF. The CDR3, as DNA: TGTGCCAGCAGCTTAGGTTCGGGGACAGGGATCGATGGCTACACCTTC.

This clonotype was counted between two and nine times. The chain is built from TRBV29-1 and TRBJ2-3; TRBD1 matches at 9 bases. Germline CDR1 and CDR2: SQVTM and ANQGSEA. V trimming: 3 bases; J trimming: 5 bases; junction bases outside the gene matches: 3. CDR3 length: 13 residues. This chain's CDR3 is CSVDRQGEDTQYF. DNA of the CDR3: TGCAGCGTTGATCGACAGGGGGAAGATACGCAGTATTTT.

This clonotype was detected a few times. The chain joins TRBV5-6 to TRBJ2-7; 9 bases fit TRBD2. The J segment lost 7 bases and the V segment lost 0 bases, leaving 17 bases of the junction unmatched. From germline, CDR1 is SGHDT and CDR2 YYEEEE. The CDR3 totals 18 residues. CDR3 region: CASSLEIASGGPLEEQYF. The CDR3 region has the DNA TGTGCCAGCAGCTTGGAGATCGCCAGCGGGGGGCCTCTTGAGGAGCAGTACTTC.

The V and J genes are TRBV7-9 and TRBJ1-5; possible D gene TRBD1, 6 bases. The CDR3 consists of 14 residues. The ends were cut back, 5 bases at V and 5 bases at J, with 13 bases in the middle. CDR1 is SEHNR and CDR2 is FQNEAQ in the germline V gene (reference sequence). Written as DNA, the CDR3 is TGTGCCAGCAGCCCACAGGGAGAGTATCAGCCCCAGCATTTT. It is translated as CASSPQGEYQPQHF.

The rearrangement joins TRBV10-1 to TRBJ2-3; D is possibly TRBD2 (6 bases). CDR3 length: 15 residues. The germline CDR1 and CDR2 sequences are WNHNN and SYGVQD (reference sequence). V dropped 6 bases and J dropped 2 bases, with 15 bases sitting between them. The CDR3 sequence: CASSTGLIFTDTQYF. CDR3 sequence (DNA): TGCGCCAGCAGCACGGGACTCATTTTCACAGATACGCAGTATTTT.

This clonotype has at least ten counts. This chain connects TRBV6-1 to TRBJ1-1; D may be TRBD1 (6 bases). The CDR3 loop spans 13 amino acids. Trimming left V 1 base short and J 7 bases short, with 10 bases between. The V gene's germline CDR1 is MNHNS and CDR2 SASEGT. The CDR3 region has the DNA TGTGCCAGCAGTGAAGGAGGGGGATTTGAAGCTTTCTTT. Encoded protein: CASSEGGGFEAFF.

J is TRBJ2-1 and V is TRBV2; TRBD2 matches at 10 bases. Losses at the gene ends were 8 bases for V and 3 bases for J; bases not matched to a gene: 4. There are 14 residues in the CDR3. Germline V gives CDR1 SNHLY, CDR2 FYNNEI. The CDR3 region has the DNA TGTGCCAGCCGAACTAGCGGGAACTACAATGAGCAGTTCTTC. Residues: CASRTSGNYNEQFF.

The sample holds a few counts of this clonotype. The genes are TRBV5-5 and TRBJ1-6; TRBD1 aligns across 7 bases. The length of the CDR3 is 16 residues. V dropped 1 base and J dropped 3; count of bases not matched to a gene: 4. Germline V CDR1 and CDR2: SGHKS, YYEKEE (reference sequence). In nucleotides, the CDR3 is TGTGCCAGCAGCTTGAAGGGGGCGTACTATAATTCACCCCTCCACTTT. As protein: CASSLKGAYYNSPLHF.

The rearrangement links TRBV28 to TRBJ1-2; no firm D call. V was clipped by 6 bases and J by 4 bases, with 9 bases between them. Germline-derived CDR1 and CDR2 are MDHEN and SYDVKM. The CDR3 sequence is 12 residues long. The CDR3 DNA reads as TGTGCCAGCAGCGGATGGAGCTATGGCTACACCTTC. It yields the protein CASSGWSYGYTF.

This clonotype has just a few counts. The chain couples TRBV5-6 to TRBJ1-5; D gene unclear. Germline V gene lookup returns CDR1 SGHDT and CDR2 YYEEEE. The V end lost 3 bases, the J end lost 5 bases, and 9 bases lay between the germline ends. The CDR3 consists of 13 residues. The CDR3 DNA sequence: TGTGCCAGCAGCTACACCGCCTATCAGCCCCAGCATTTT. Protein product: CASSYTAYQPQHF.

V is TRBV11-2 and J is TRBJ2-1; D not certain. The germline gives CDR1 SGHAT, CDR2 FQNNGV. The CDR3 loop spans 10 amino acids. The V end was cut by 0 bases, the J end by 14 bases, with 5 bases between. This CDR3 is CASSLDREFF. CDR3 in DNA: TGTGCCAGCAGCTTAGACCGGGAGTTCTTC.

This clonotype was counted many times. In nucleotides, the CDR3 is TGTGCCAGCAGCTTGGCCCAGGGGAGGCGAGAGACCCAGTACTTC. The encoded protein is CASSLAQGRRETQYF. The genes are TRBV5-6 and TRBJ2-5; D is tentatively TRBD1 or TRBD2 (6 bases each). Trimming removed 0 bases from V and 4 bases from J, with 13 bases in between. Germline loops: CDR1 SGHDT, CDR2 YYEEEE. The CDR3 has 15 amino acids.

This clonotype was recorded at least ten times. This chain joins TRBV5-1 and TRBJ2-2; maybe TRBD1 (6 bases). CDR1 SGHRS and CDR2 YFSETQ come from the germline V gene. The CDR3 runs 15 residues. The V end lost 6 bases, the J end lost 1 base, and 13 bases lay between the germline ends. The CDR3 coding sequence is TGCGCCAGCACTCCCGGGACACAGAACACCGGGGAGCTGTTTTTT. Encoded protein: CASTPGTQNTGELFF.

This clonotype appeared many times. The gene calls are TRBV6-1 and TRBJ2-6; 10 nucleotides align to TRBD2. The trim removed 3 bases at V and 12 bases at J, leaving 11 bases unmatched. The germline V gene has CDR1 MNHNS and CDR2 SASEGT. This CDR3 spans 16 amino acids. CDR3 sequence: CASSERLAGAVSVLTF. CDR3 nucleotide sequence: TGTGCCAGCAGTGAGAGGCTAGCGGGGGCCGTAAGCGTCCTGACTTTC.